This T cell receptor beta chain emerged from a study of cytomegalovirus exposure and HLA in healthy donors. Overall study findings and caveats: Across all donors, roughly uniform sequencing depth was an assumption of the presence/absence analyses. Serostatus for CMV was the only available immune exposure information.

The PCR employed 60 Vbeta primers together with 13 Jbeta primers. The method was immunoSEQ multiplex PCR; TCRdb's version includes in-frame clones alone and lacks a portion of them. The sample yields around 140,000 clones, roughly 71% seen once. Of note for this clone: Its specificity is unknown.

V was clipped by 0 bases and J by 4 bases, with 13 bases between them. The CDR3 loop spans 16 amino acids. Germline CDR1 reads MNHEY; CDR2 reads SVGAGI. The sample taken for sequencing was PBMCs. This clonotype was sampled from a woman aged 40-49 years in good health and CMV-seronegative. The chain combines TRBV6-5 with TRBJ1-3; no clear D gene. DNA for the CDR3: TGTGCCAGCAGTTACTCGCAGACTACGGGGGGAAACACCATATATTTT. Translating it yields CASSYSQTTGGNTIYF.